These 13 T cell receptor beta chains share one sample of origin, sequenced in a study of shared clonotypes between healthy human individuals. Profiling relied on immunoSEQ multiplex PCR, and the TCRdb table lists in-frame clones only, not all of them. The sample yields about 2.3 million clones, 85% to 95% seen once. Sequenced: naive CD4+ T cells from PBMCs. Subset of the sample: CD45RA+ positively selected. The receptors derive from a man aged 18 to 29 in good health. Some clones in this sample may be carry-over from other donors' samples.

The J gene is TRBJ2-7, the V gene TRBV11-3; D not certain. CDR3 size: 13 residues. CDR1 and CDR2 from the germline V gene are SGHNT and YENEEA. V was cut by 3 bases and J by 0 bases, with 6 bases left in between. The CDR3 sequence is CASSFTNSYEQYF. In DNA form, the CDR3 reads TGTGCCAGCAGCTTCACGAACTCCTACGAGCAGTACTTC.

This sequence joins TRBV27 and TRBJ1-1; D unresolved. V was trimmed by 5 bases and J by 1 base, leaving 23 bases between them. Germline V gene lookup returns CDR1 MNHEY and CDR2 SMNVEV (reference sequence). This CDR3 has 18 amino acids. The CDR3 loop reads CASSHIRAPSLENTEAFF. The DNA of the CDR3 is TGTGCCAGCAGTCACATTCGGGCCCCCTCGTTGGAGAACACTGAAGCTTTCTTT.

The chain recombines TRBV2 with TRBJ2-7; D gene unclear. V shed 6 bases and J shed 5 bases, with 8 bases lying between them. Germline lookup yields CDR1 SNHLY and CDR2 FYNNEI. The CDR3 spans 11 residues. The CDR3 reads CASSRQDEQYF. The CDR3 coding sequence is TGTGCCAGCAGCCGTCAGGACGAGCAGTACTTC.

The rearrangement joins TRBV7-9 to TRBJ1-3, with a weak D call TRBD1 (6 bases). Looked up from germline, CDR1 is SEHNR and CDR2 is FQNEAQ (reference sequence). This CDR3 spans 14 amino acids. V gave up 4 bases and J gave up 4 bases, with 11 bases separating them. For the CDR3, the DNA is TGTGCCAGCAGCTCACTCGACAGGGGAAACACCATATATTTT. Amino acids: CASSSLDRGNTIYF.

The CDR3 is CASSLVQGVAYEQYF. Here the CDR3 DNA reads TGTGCCAGCAGCTTGGTCCAGGGGGTGGCCTACGAGCAGTACTTC. The chain couples TRBV5-6 to TRBJ2-7; 7 bases map to TRBD1. The CDR3 runs 15 residues. Unmatched junction bases numbered 5, after V lost 0 bases and J lost 2 bases. Germline V gene lookup returns CDR1 SGHDT and CDR2 YYEEEE.

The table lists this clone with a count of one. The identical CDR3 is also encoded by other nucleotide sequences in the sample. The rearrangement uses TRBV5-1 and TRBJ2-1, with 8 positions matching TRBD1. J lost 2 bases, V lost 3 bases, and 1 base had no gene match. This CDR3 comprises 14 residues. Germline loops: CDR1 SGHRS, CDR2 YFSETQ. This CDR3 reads CASSSDRAYNEQFF. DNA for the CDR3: TGCGCCAGCAGCTCGGACAGGGCCTACAATGAGCAGTTCTTC.

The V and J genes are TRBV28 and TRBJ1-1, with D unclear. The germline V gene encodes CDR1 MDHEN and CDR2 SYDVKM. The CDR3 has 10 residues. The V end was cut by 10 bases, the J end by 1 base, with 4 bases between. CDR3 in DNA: TGTGCCACAGCGAACACTGAAGCTTTCTTT. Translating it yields CATANTEAFF. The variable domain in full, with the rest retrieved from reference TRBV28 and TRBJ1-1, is DVKVTQSSRYLVKRTGEKVFLECVQDMDHENMFWYRQDPGLGLRLIYFSYDVKMKEKGDIPEGYSVSREKKERFSLILESASTNQTSMYLCATANTEAFFGQGTRLTVV.

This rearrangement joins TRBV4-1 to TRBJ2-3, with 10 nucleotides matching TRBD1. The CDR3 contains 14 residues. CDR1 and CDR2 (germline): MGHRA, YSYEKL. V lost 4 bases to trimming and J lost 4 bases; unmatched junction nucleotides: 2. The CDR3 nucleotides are TGCGCCAGCAGCCTGACAGGGGGCCCAGATACGCAGTATTTT. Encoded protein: CASSLTGGPDTQYF.

This CDR3 reads CASSSTYTTGGYTF. The CDR3 DNA reads as TGTGCCAGCAGCTCCACCTACACGACAGGGGGCTACACCTTC. This chain uses TRBV5-4 with TRBJ1-2; TRBD1 matches 7 bases. Unmatched junction bases numbered 10, after V lost 3 bases and J lost 8 bases. Germline V CDR1 and CDR2: SGHNT, YYREEE (reference sequence). The CDR3 is 14 amino acids.

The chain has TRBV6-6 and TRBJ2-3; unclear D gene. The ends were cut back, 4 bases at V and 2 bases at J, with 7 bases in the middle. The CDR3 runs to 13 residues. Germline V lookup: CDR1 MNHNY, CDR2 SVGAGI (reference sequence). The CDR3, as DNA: TGTGCCAGCAGTTTCCGGATCACAGATACGCAGTATTTT. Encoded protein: CASSFRITDTQYF.

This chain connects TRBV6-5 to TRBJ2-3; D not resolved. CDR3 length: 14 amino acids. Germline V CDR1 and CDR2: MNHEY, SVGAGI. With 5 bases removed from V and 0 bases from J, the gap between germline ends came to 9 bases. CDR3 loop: CASSPTFSTDTQYF. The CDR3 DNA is TGTGCCAGCAGTCCCACTTTTAGCACAGATACGCAGTATTTT.

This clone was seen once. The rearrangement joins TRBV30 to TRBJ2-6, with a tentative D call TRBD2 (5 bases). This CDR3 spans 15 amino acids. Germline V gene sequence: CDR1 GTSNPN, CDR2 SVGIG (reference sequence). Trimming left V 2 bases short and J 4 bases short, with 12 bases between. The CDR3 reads CAWSSGGSGANVLTF. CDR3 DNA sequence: TGTGCCTGGAGTAGCGGTGGGTCCGGGGCCAACGTCCTGACTTTC. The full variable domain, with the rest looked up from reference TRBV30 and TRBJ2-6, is SQTIHQWPATLVQPVGSPLSLECTVEGTSNPNLYWYRQAAGRGLQLLFYSVGIGQISSEVPQNLSASRPQDRQFILSSKKLLLSDSGFYLCAWSSGGSGANVLTFGAGSRLTVL.

The CDR3 is CASSPHGNTIYF. In DNA form, the CDR3 reads TGTGCCAGCAGCCCCCACGGAAACACCATATATTTT. The chain employs TRBV11-2 and TRBJ1-3, with D hard to call. Trimming removed 5 bases from V and 4 bases from J, with 6 bases in between. The CDR3 consists of 12 residues. Germline V gene sequence: CDR1 SGHAT, CDR2 FQNNGV.